This T cell receptor (beta chain) was documented in a study of T cells in Graves' hyperthyroidism and ophthalmopathy. The wider study: Peripheral blood was acquired at first diagnosis, ahead of any therapy whatsoever.

Uncontrolled infection, other autoimmune disease, pregnancy or lactation disqualified patients from enrolment. Overall study results and limits: Ophthalmopathy was told apart from stable hyperthyroidism by a 13 V-J model.

CDR3 length: 10 amino acids. Per the germline V gene, CDR1 is DFQATT and CDR2 is SNEGSKA (reference sequence). As to this clonotype: Its antigen is undetermined.

The investigators amplified TCR beta CDR3 regions from RNA transcripts. A set of HTBI primers served as the primers for a first-round RT-PCR of the TCR CDR3. TCRdb passed the multiplex PCR reads through MiXCR, listing each CDR3 protein once. The data show about 720,000 distinct CDR3 sequences, less than 20% seen once. This chain uses TRBV20-1 with TRBJ2-7; D is ambiguous. Sample: blood. The TCR sequence derives from a man in his late teens or twenties with Graves' hyperthyroidism. The CDR3 DNA sequence: TGCAGGCAGGACTCCTACGAGCAGTACTTC. It yields the protein CRQDSYEQYF.